This paragraph reports one T cell receptor (beta chain). The unexposed donors gave CD4+ T cells in about 2011-2018, prior to COVID-19. The germline CDR1 and CDR2 sequences are SQVTM and ANQGSEA. V lost 1 base and J lost 7; bases outside the gene matches: 9. The CDR3 covers 15 residues. These data belong to a study of CD4 T cells in relation to SARS-CoV-2 and coronaviruses. Study details: The HLA restriction of the shared crossreactive spike epitopes was mapped.

Uncultured naive and memory CD4+ T cells supplied DNA for deep TCR-beta sequencing. Sequenced by immunoSEQ multiplex PCR; TCRdb stores in-frame clones only, minus some. The data contain tens of thousands of clones, 70% to 90% of them singletons. The chain joins TRBV29-1 to TRBJ2-1, with 8 bases that match TRBD1. The TCR sequence derives from a human donor in good health. Sequenced material: memory CD4+ T cells from PBMCs. The CDR3 bases are TGCAGCGTTGAAGGGTGGGGCAGGGGGCCGAATGAGCAGTTCTTC. It codes for CSVEGWGRGPNEQFF.